These 21 T cell receptor beta chains originate from one sample sequenced in a study of cytomegalovirus exposure and HLA in healthy donors. The PCR ran on 60 Vbeta and 13 Jbeta primers. TCRdb's copy holds only in-frame clones and misses some; the assay was immunoSEQ multiplex PCR. The sample lists about 110,000 clones; about two thirds were seen once. Sequenced material: PBMCs. The origin of the receptors is a boy aged 10-17 years in good health and CMV-seronegative.

V usage is TRBV11-1 and J usage is TRBJ2-5, with 11 bases lining up with TRBD2. This CDR3 region has 14 residues. V shed 3 bases, J shed 5 bases, and the junction held 2 bases outside the gene matches. Germline V lookup: CDR1 SGHAT, CDR2 FQDESV (reference sequence). The CDR3 spells CASSFSSGGETQYF. The DNA for the CDR3 is TGTGCCAGCAGCTTCTCTAGCGGGGGGGAGACCCAGTACTTC. The full variable domain, with the rest looked up from reference TRBV11-1 and TRBJ2-5, is EAEVAQSPRYKITEKSQAVAFWCDPISGHATLYWYRQILGQGPELLVQFQDESVVDDSQLPKDRFSAERLKGVDSTLKIQPAELGDSAMYLCASSFSSGGETQYFGPGTRLLVL.

The V call is TRBV9, the J call TRBJ1-1, with D possibly being TRBD1 (5 bases). Germline CDR1 reads SGDLS; CDR2 reads YYNGEE. This CDR3 has 14 amino acids. The ends were cut back, 0 bases at V and 4 bases at J, with 10 bases in the middle. The CDR3 reads CASSVGGGVTEAFF. The CDR3 nucleotides read TGTGCCAGCAGCGTAGGTGGAGGGGTCACTGAAGCTTTCTTT. The full variable domain, rest sourced from reference TRBV9 and TRBJ1-1, is DSGVTQTPKHLITATGQRVTLRCSPRSGDLSVYWYQQSLDQGLQFLIQYYNGEERAKGNILERFSAQQFPDLHSELNLSSLELGDSALYFCASSVGGGVTEAFFGQGTRLTVV.

The table lists this clone with a few counts. The chain carries TRBV5-1 and TRBJ2-7; 13 nucleotides match TRBD2. Germline V gives CDR1 SGHRS, CDR2 YFSETQ. V lost 0 bases and J lost 5; bases outside the gene matches: 8. This CDR3 region has 17 residues. CDR3 sequence (DNA): TGCGCCAGCAGCTTGGAGGCCCGGACTAGCGGGAGTCACGAGCAGTACTTC. Translated, it gives CASSLEARTSGSHEQYF.

The chain uses TRBV28 and TRBJ1-1, with a possible D match to TRBD1 (5 bases). CDR1 is MDHEN, CDR2 SYDVKM, per germline. The CDR3 is made up of 15 amino acids. The germline V and J ends were trimmed by 3 bases and 4 bases, with 15 bases remaining between them. CDR3 in amino acids: CASSLGGGSSTEAFF. DNA for the CDR3: TGTGCCAGCAGTTTGGGCGGGGGGTCAAGCACTGAAGCTTTCTTT.

This clone was seen more than once but under ten times. This rearrangement joins TRBV7-9 to TRBJ1-3; 7 nucleotides agree with TRBD1. The trim removed 5 bases at V and 2 bases at J, leaving 9 bases unmatched. Germline values: CDR1 SEHNR, CDR2 FQNEAQ (reference sequence). The CDR3 sequence is 16 residues long. CDR3 amino acids: CASSTRGQYTGNTIYF. The CDR3 DNA follows: TGTGCCAGCAGCACCCGGGGACAGTACACTGGAAACACCATATATTTT.

V usage is TRBV27 and J usage is TRBJ2-1; 9 bases agree with TRBD2. Losses at the gene ends were 7 bases for V and 6 bases for J; bases not matched to a gene: 10. The CDR3 length is 15 residues. Germline V lookup: CDR1 MNHEY, CDR2 SMNVEV (reference sequence). The CDR3 is CASTRRTSVSNEQFF. CDR3 nucleotide sequence: TGTGCCAGCACCCGCCGGACTAGCGTCTCCAATGAGCAGTTCTTC.

The rearrangement uses TRBV27 and TRBJ2-2; no firm D call. The V end lost 6 bases, the J end lost 2 bases, and 4 bases lay between the germline ends. Germline V gives CDR1 MNHEY, CDR2 SMNVEV (reference sequence). The CDR3 runs to 12 residues. This CDR3 reads CASRSNTGELFF. The CDR3 region has the DNA TGTGCCAGCAGATCTAACACCGGGGAGCTGTTTTTT.

This chain joins TRBV7-7 and TRBJ2-2; 7 positions agree with TRBD1. Germline V gene lookup returns CDR1 SSHAT and CDR2 FNYEAQ (reference sequence). The CDR3 contains 15 residues. V was pared by 5 bases and J by 0 bases, with 3 bases of the junction left unmatched. DNA of the CDR3: TGTGCCAGCAGCGCCGGGACAGCGAACACCGGGGAGCTGTTTTTT. This translates into CASSAGTANTGELFF. The variable domain in full, with the rest retrieved from reference TRBV7-7 and TRBJ2-2, is GAGVSQSPRYKVTKRGQDVTLRCDPISSHATLYWYQQALGQGPEFLTYFNYEAQPDKSGLPSDRFSAERPEGSISTLTIQRTEQRDSAMYRCASSAGTANTGELFFGEGSRLTVL.

The chain combines TRBV6-6 with TRBJ1-1, with 8 bases lining up with TRBD1. This CDR3 region has 16 residues. Germline lookup yields CDR1 MNHNY and CDR2 SVGAGI (reference sequence). The V segment lost 7 bases and the J segment 0 bases; nucleotides outside the gene matches: 10. The CDR3 bases are TGTGCCAGCAACTCGCCGGGACAGGACCTGAACACTGAAGCTTTCTTT. It codes for CASNSPGQDLNTEAFF.

The genes are TRBV28 and TRBJ1-2, with 7 bases aligning to TRBD1. This CDR3 comprises 13 residues. Trimming at V came to 7 bases and at J to 6 bases, leaving 8 bases not matched to a gene. The germline V gene encodes CDR1 MDHEN and CDR2 SYDVKM. Written as DNA, the CDR3 is TGTGCCAGCAACCTACAGGGGAGGCATGGCTACACCTTC. This sequence encodes CASNLQGRHGYTF.

The V call is TRBV7-6, the J call TRBJ1-6; 8 bases are shared with TRBD1. In germline, CDR1 is SGHVS, CDR2 FNYEAQ. V gave up 6 bases and J gave up 10 bases; unmatched junction bases: 14. The CDR3 totals 16 residues. The CDR3 DNA reads TGTGCCAGCAGTCAAAGGACAGGGACCTTTGGGTCACCCCTCCACTTT. Translation gives CASSQRTGTFGSPLHF.

V gene TRBV11-3 combines with J gene TRBJ1-1; no firm D call. V dropped 2 bases and J dropped 0 bases, with 4 bases sitting between them. From germline, CDR1 is SGHNT and CDR2 YENEEA. There are 13 residues in the CDR3. CDR3 region: CASSLQVNTEAFF. In DNA, the CDR3 is TGTGCCAGCAGCTTACAGGTGAACACTGAAGCTTTCTTT.

The chain has TRBV6-5 and TRBJ1-2; D is perhaps TRBD1 (6 bases). Germline V gene data show CDR1 as MNHEY and CDR2 as SVGAGI. This CDR3 is built from 13 residues. V lost 6 bases, J lost 2 bases, and 10 bases lay in between. CDR3 loop: CASRDTGNYGYTF. CDR3 DNA: TGTGCCAGCAGGGATACAGGGAACTATGGCTACACCTTC.

This clone was detected only a few times. The chain carries TRBV18 and TRBJ2-2, with D maybe TRBD1 (6 bases). V gave up 2 bases and J gave up 2 bases, with 9 bases separating them. The CDR3 consists of 15 residues. From germline, CDR1 is KGHSH and CDR2 LQKENI. CDR3 sequence reads: CASSPYRDNTGELFF. CDR3 nucleotides: TGTGCCAGCTCACCATACAGGGATAACACCGGGGAGCTGTTTTTT.

This chain links TRBV5-1 with TRBJ2-5; 7 positions match TRBD2. Germline CDR1 is SGHRS and CDR2 is YFSETQ. CDR3 size: 14 residues. V shed 4 bases and J 5 bases; nucleotides not matched to a gene: 8. DNA for the CDR3: TGCGCCAGCAGCGGCGGGAGCGGGTTGGAGACCCAGTACTTC. It is translated as CASSGGSGLETQYF.

The chain joins TRBV6-1 to TRBJ1-2; 7 bases map to TRBD1. V trimming: 5 bases; J trimming: 5 bases; junction bases outside the gene matches: 11. Germline CDR1 MNHNS, CDR2 SASEGT. CDR3 length: 15 amino acids. The CDR3 DNA sequence: TGTGCCAGCAGTATTTCCGGGACAGTAAGTTATGGCTACACCTTC. Translated, it gives CASSISGTVSYGYTF.

This clone was counted between two and nine times. The chain employs TRBV30 and TRBJ1-4, with a possible D match to TRBD1 (5 bases). The CDR3 consists of 14 residues. Deletions cut 4 bases from V and 0 bases from J, with 9 bases between. CDR1 GTSNPN and CDR2 SVGIG come from the germline V gene (reference sequence). CDR3 nucleotide sequence: TGTGCCTGGACCGGAGGGGCAACTAATGAAAAACTGTTTTTT. Translation gives CAWTGGATNEKLFF.

The J gene is TRBJ2-3, the V gene TRBV7-8; weak D call: TRBD2 (5 bases). This CDR3 has 15 amino acids. V was shortened by 2 bases and J by 2 bases, with 11 bases between the two germline ends. Germline V CDR1 and CDR2: SGHVS, FQNEAQ. CDR3 nucleotides: TGTGCCAGCAGCTTAAATGAGGGATCCACAGATACGCAGTATTTT. Encoded protein: CASSLNEGSTDTQYF.

This chain connects TRBV6-1 to TRBJ1-4; the match to TRBD1 covers 8 bases. Germline loops: CDR1 MNHNS, CDR2 SASEGT. There are 13 residues in the CDR3. V shed 8 bases and J 3 bases; nucleotides not matched to a gene: 2. In DNA, the CDR3 is TGTGCCAGCGAACAGGGGGCTAATGAAAAACTGTTTTTT. This codes for CASEQGANEKLFF.

This chain's CDR3 is CASSLALRGEGALNTEAFF. The CDR3 DNA follows: TGTGCCAGCAGCTTAGCGCTTCGGGGGGAGGGCGCATTGAACACTGAAGCTTTCTTT. V and J are TRBV7-8 and TRBJ1-1, with D perhaps matching TRBD1 (5 bases). Trimming cost V 0 bases and J 0 bases, with 20 bases left between them. The length of the CDR3 is 19 residues. Germline CDR1 is SGHVS and CDR2 is FQNEAQ.

This chain links TRBV30 with TRBJ2-7; maybe TRBD2 (6 bases). The CDR3 covers 11 residues. V gave up 0 bases and J gave up 10 bases, with 10 bases separating them. Germline-derived CDR1 and CDR2 are GTSNPN and SVGIG (reference sequence). The CDR3: CAWSVGRLQYF. In nucleotides, the CDR3 is TGTGCCTGGAGTGTGGGGAGGTTACAGTACTTC.